The T cell receptor beta chain described here comes from a study of cytomegalovirus exposure and HLA in healthy donors. With 1 base removed from V and 2 bases from J, the gap between germline ends came to 3 bases. Per germline, CDR1 LGHNA and CDR2 YNFKEQ. The CDR3 extends over 12 amino acids. As for this clone: Its matching antigen is unknown.

Overall study results and limits: As confirmed in vitro, a few CMV-associated chains were specific for CMV antigens. Immune exposure information available was restricted to CMV serostatus. Another analysis was done later, and it associated 17,000 or so TCR beta sequences with HLA alleles at 0.05 false discovery rate.

PCR primers comprised 60 Vbeta and 13 Jbeta primers. The method was immunoSEQ multiplex PCR; TCRdb's version includes in-frame clones alone and lacks a portion of them. The sample consists of roughly 120,000 clones, 6.5% to 9.5% of them appearing once. The chain employs TRBV4-2 and TRBJ2-7; D ambiguous. Sequencing was performed on PBMCs. This TCR was recovered from a woman aged 40-49 years in good health and CMV-seropositive. CDR3 region: CASSQGAYEQYF. The CDR3 DNA reads TGTGCCAGCAGCCAAGGCGCCTACGAGCAGTACTTC.